This TCR beta chain was obtained from a study of blood T cell repertoires in COVID-19. Germline CDR1 is LGHDT and CDR2 is YNNKEL (reference sequence). V shed 4 bases and J 0 bases; nucleotides not matched to a gene: 7. The CDR3 runs to 16 residues. In the original workflow: The authors estimated nucleated cell counts from reference gene primer amplification. The table came from immunoSEQ multiplex PCR; TCRdb's copy has only in-frame clones and leaves some out. Clone size and the V and J calls come from that table; the DNA yielded D and trimming. The sample shows hundreds of thousands of clones, 80% to 90% of them seen only once. The study recruited people aged about 18 to 95 years across roughly 25 US areas. This clone occurred a few times.

V usage is TRBV3-1 (or the pseudogene TRBV3-2) and J usage is TRBJ1-1; TRBD1 aligns across 8 bases. This receptor was identified in a woman under 30 who had recovered from COVID-19. Specimen: PBMCs or T cells enriched from blood (not recorded which). This chain's CDR3 is CASSPRTGFMNTEAFF. In DNA, the CDR3 is TGTGCCAGCAGCCCACGGACAGGGTTTATGAACACTGAAGCTTTCTTT.